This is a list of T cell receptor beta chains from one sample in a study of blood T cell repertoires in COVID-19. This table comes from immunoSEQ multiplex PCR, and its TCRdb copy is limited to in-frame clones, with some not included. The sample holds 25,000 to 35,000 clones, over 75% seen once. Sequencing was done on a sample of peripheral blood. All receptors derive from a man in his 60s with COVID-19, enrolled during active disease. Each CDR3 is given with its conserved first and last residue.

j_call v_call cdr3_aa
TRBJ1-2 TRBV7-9 CASSSVGQSLYGYTF
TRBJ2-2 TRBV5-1 CASSPSGRAVTGELFF
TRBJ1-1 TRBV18 CASSPRDRGSNTEAFF
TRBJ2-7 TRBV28 CASKAGGTYEQYF
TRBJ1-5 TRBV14 CASSQEGHMNGNQPQHF
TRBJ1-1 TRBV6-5 CASPADSPNTEAFF
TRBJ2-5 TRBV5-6 CASSFSRLASETQYF
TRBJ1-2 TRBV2 CASSITGYRGYTF
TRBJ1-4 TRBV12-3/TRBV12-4 CASSSTGGVKLFF
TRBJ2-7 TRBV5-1 CASSYDSGRSYEQYF
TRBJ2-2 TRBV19 CASSSSINTGELFF
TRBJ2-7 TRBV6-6 CASSPPDRVTYEQYF
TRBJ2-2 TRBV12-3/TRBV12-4 CASNLGNTGELFF
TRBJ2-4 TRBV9 CASSVGMAGAGNEHIQYF
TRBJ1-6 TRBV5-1 CASSLASAGYNSPLHF
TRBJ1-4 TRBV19 CASSSQGVREKLFF
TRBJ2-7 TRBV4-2 CASYWEDEQYF
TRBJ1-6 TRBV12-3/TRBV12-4 CASRGPNSPLHF
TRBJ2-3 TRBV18 CASSPRRDRGQADTQYF
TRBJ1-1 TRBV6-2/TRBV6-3 CASSETQGFPEAFF
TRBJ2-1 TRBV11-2 CASSLRVVNYNEQFF
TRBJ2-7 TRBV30 CAWSGQSPYEQYF
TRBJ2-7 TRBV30 CAWIPLGRDRGIEQYF
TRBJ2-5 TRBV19 CASSPHQGGWETQYF
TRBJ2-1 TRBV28 CASTLGGLAETNEQFF
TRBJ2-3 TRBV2 CASSLGLVSTDTQYF
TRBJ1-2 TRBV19 CASSLNTRAGGFYGYTF
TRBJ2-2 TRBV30 CAWKEGDYTGELFF
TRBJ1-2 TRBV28 CASGQQGRSGYTF
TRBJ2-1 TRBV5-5 CASSFRDSSYNEQFF
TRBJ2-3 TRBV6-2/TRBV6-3 CASSPTSGRPGVTDTQYF
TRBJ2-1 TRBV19 CASSITVYNEQFF
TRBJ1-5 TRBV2 CASSRGRVNQPQHF
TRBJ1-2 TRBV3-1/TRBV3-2 CASSPDRKRNYGYTF
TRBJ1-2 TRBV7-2 CASSLAGAAGYTF
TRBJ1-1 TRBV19 CASSLKGQTNTEAFF
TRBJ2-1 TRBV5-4 CASSYGGRRVDEQFF
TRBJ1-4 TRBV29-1 CSVLGTGYEKLFF
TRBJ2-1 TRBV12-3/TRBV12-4 CASSLGGYEQFF
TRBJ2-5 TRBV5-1 CASSLVAEGAETQYF
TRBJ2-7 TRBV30 CAWCPQGRPSYEQYF
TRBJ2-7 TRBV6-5 CASRQTGGLDEQYF
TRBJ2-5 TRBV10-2 CASSESYQETQYF
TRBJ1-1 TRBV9 CASSGQERNTEAFF
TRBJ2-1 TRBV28 CASSFPAAHSYNEQFF
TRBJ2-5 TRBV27 CASSLTAGGGETQYF
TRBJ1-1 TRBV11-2 CASSLGAGNTEAFF
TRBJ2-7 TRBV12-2 CASRLAPGRASYEQYF
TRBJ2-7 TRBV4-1 CASSQRDRGYEQYF
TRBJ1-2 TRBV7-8 CASSHRQPYGYTF
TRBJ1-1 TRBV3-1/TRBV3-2 CASSQRGVTEAFF
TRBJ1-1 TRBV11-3 CASSLGGTANTEAFF
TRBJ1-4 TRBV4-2 CASSQRTDGVEKLFF